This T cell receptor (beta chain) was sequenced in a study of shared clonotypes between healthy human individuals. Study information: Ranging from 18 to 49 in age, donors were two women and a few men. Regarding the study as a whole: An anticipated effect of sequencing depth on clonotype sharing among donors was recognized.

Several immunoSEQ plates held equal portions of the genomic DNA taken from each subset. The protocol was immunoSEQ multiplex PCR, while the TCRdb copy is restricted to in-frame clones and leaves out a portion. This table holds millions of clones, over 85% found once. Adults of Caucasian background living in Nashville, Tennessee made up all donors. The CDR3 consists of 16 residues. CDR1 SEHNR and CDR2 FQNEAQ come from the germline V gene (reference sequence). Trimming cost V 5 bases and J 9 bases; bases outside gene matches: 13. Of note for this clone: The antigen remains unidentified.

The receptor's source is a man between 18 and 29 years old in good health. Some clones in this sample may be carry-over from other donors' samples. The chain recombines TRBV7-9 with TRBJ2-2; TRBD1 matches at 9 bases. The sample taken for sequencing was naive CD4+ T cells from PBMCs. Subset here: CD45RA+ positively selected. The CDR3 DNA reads TGTGCCAGCAGCGCGGGACAGGGTTCGACTTGGCGGGAGCTGTTTTTT. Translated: CASSAGQGSTWRELFF.